This T cell receptor (beta chain) was captured by sequencing in a study of control samples from healthy donors and cancer patients. This table comes from immunoSEQ multiplex PCR, and its TCRdb copy is limited to in-frame clones, with some not included. The sample shows about 130,000 clones, around 90% of them seen only once. The receptor was derived from a young man in good health. The sample consisted of blood.

DNA of the CDR3: TGTGCCAGCAGCCCGCGGGCGGGCTCAAACACCGGGGAGCTGTTTTTT. It is translated as CASSPRAGSNTGELFF. The rearrangement joins TRBV14 to TRBJ2-2; possible D gene TRBD2, 5 bases. The V gene's germline CDR1 is SGHDN and CDR2 FVKESK. V was trimmed by 4 bases and J by 2 bases, leaving 14 bases between them. The CDR3 spans 16 residues.